The 25 T cell receptor beta chains in this list originate from one sample, sequenced in a study of T-cell memory formation after mild COVID-19. TCRdb re-called the 5' RACE reads with MiXCR, one entry per CDR3 protein. The table includes 350,000 to 450,000 distinct CDR3 sequences, 20% to 25% detected once. Sequencing was performed on PBMCs or a T cell subset sorted from them (not recorded which). Receptors were obtained from an adult woman who had mild COVID-19 (a few samples of this study predate the infection). Cell type and time point are not known.

The chain combines TRBV21-1 with TRBJ1-3; the table's TRBD1 call for D was not verified on the DNA. TRBV21-1 is a pseudogene. The CDR3 spans 15 residues. CDR3 nucleotide sequence: TGTGCCAGCAGCAGACCCTTGAGGCAGGGGTACACCATATATTTT. It encodes CASSRPLRQGYTIYF.

This clonotype was seen many times. The chain combines TRBV4-1 with TRBJ1-1; D unresolved. Trimming took 2 bases from V and 4 from J, leaving 20 bases between them. Germline V gene sequence: CDR1 MGHRA, CDR2 YSYEKL. The CDR3 has 17 amino acids. CDR3 residues: CASSQPYETSGVTEAFF. The CDR3 nucleotides read TGCGCCAGCAGCCAACCATACGAGACCAGCGGGGTCACTGAAGCTTTCTTT.

This clonotype was seen more than once but under ten times. The chain combines TRBV7-2 with TRBJ2-3, with 8 bases lining up with TRBD2. V lost 3 bases to trimming and J lost 5 bases; unmatched junction nucleotides: 4. The CDR3 has 14 residues. The germline CDR1 and CDR2 sequences are SGHTA and FQGNSA. CDR3 bases: TGTGCCAGCAGCTTCCAAGCGGGAGTAGATACGCAGTATTTT. It codes for CASSFQAGVDTQYF.

V and J are TRBV7-3 and TRBJ2-3, with 7 bases identical to TRBD1. The CDR3 covers 14 residues. The germline CDR1 and CDR2 sequences are SGHTA and FQGTGA. Losses at the gene ends were 3 bases for V and 1 base for J; bases not matched to a gene: 1. As DNA, the CDR3 is TGTGCCAGCAGCTTTCAGGGGGGCACAGATACGCAGTATTTT. The encoded protein is CASSFQGGTDTQYF.

V gene TRBV6-5 combines with J gene TRBJ2-5; a possible D gene is TRBD1 (5 bases). This CDR3 has 14 residues. CDR1 MNHEY and CDR2 SVGAGI come from the germline V gene. Deletions cut 6 bases from V and 5 bases from J, with 16 bases between. DNA of the CDR3: TGTGCCAGCAGACCCGACTCCTGGGGCGAGACCCAGTACTTC. This encodes CASRPDSWGETQYF.

The chain joins TRBV7-2 to TRBJ2-1; 9 positions agree with TRBD2. This CDR3 spans 16 amino acids. Germline trimming cut 0 bases from V and 6 bases from J; bases unmatched to any gene: 6. CDR1 and CDR2 from the germline V gene are SGHTA and FQGNSA. CDR3 loop: CASSLAAGGERNEQFF. The CDR3 DNA reads TGTGCCAGCAGCTTAGCGGCGGGAGGGGAACGCAATGAGCAGTTCTTC.

The chain carries TRBV2 and TRBJ2-1; tentative D call: TRBD1 (6 bases). The CDR3 covers 13 residues. Trimming left V 6 bases short and J 10 bases short, with 16 bases between. Germline-derived CDR1 and CDR2 are SNHLY and FYNNEI. CDR3 region: CASRAGVLVEQFF. CDR3 nucleotides: TGTGCCAGCAGGGCAGGGGTCTTGGTCGAGCAGTTCTTC.

V and J are TRBV12-3 or TRBV12-4 and TRBJ2-7, with D hard to call. This CDR3 has 13 amino acids. The ends were cut back, 6 bases at V and 2 bases at J, with 11 bases in the middle. The CDR3 region has the DNA TGTGCCAGCAGCCGCTCAACGGCCTACGAGCAGTACTTC. Residues: CASSRSTAYEQYF.

In its sample, this clonotype was seen a few times. The chain is built from TRBV6-5 and TRBJ2-1; D is ambiguous. The V end was cut by 8 bases, the J end by 7 bases, with 9 bases between. Germline V CDR1 and CDR2: MNHEY, SVGAGI. CDR3 length: 11 amino acids. The CDR3 DNA reads as TGTGCCAGCCAGATAGGGAATGAGCAGTTCTTC. Translating it yields CASQIGNEQFF.

V and J are TRBV11-3 and TRBJ2-1; D uncertain. Germline V gene sequence: CDR1 SGHNT, CDR2 YENEEA. The CDR3 has 12 amino acids. The V end was cut by 0 bases, the J end by 9 bases, with 6 bases between. DNA for the CDR3: TGTGCCAGCAGCTTAGACCTGGGTGAGCAGTTCTTC. It translates to CASSLDLGEQFF.

V usage is TRBV5-1 and J usage is TRBJ2-7; tentatively, D is TRBD1 (6 bases). V lost 4 bases and J 0 bases, leaving 26 bases between the germline ends. Germline CDR1 reads SGHRS; CDR2 reads YFSETQ. This CDR3 is 19 amino acids long. CDR3 coding DNA: TGCGCCAGCAGCCTAGCAATCAGGACAGATAAGCTAAGCTCCTACGAGCAGTACTTC. Amino acids: CASSLAIRTDKLSSYEQYF.

The chain employs TRBV12-3 or TRBV12-4 and TRBJ2-5; D not certain. V was pared by 3 bases and J by 3 bases, with 5 bases between. There are 12 residues in the CDR3. The chain's CDR3 is CASSFTKETQYF. In DNA form, the CDR3 reads TGTGCCAGCAGTTTCACCAAAGAGACCCAGTACTTC.

This clonotype was detected a few times. The chain joins TRBV4-1 to TRBJ1-1; D unresolved. The germline gives CDR1 MGHRA, CDR2 YSYEKL. Trimming cost V 1 base and J 0 bases, with 9 bases left between them. This CDR3 is 15 amino acids long. This chain's CDR3 is CASSQVPGMNTEAFF. The CDR3, as DNA: TGCGCCAGCAGCCAAGTCCCGGGGATGAACACTGAAGCTTTCTTT.

This clonotype appeared many times. The chain couples TRBV11-3 to TRBJ1-5; possible D gene TRBD1, 5 bases. Germline CDR1 is SGHNT and CDR2 is YENEEA. Trimming shortened V by 1 base and J by 1 base, and 8 bases separated the two germline ends. This CDR3 has 15 residues. CDR3 amino acids: CASSLGRDSNQPQHF. CDR3 nucleotide sequence: TGTGCCAGCAGCTTAGGGAGGGACAGCAATCAGCCCCAGCATTTT.

This clonotype was detected only once. The rearrangement uses TRBV30 and TRBJ2-3, with 12 bases matching TRBD2. V lost 0 bases to trimming and J lost 4 bases; unmatched junction nucleotides: 5. Per the germline V gene, CDR1 is GTSNPN and CDR2 is SVGIG (reference sequence). The CDR3 has 16 residues. In DNA form, the CDR3 reads TGTGCCTGGAGTGTAAGGTCTAGCGGGAGGGCAGATACGCAGTATTTT. Its protein product is CAWSVRSSGRADTQYF. The variable domain in full, completed from reference TRBV30 and TRBJ2-3, reads SQTIHQWPATLVQPVGSPLSLECTVEGTSNPNLYWYRQAAGRGLQLLFYSVGIGQISSEVPQNLSASRPQDRQFILSSKKLLLSDSGFYLCAWSVRSSGRADTQYFGPGTRLTVL.

The CDR3 DNA reads TGCGCCAGCAGCCCCAAACTAGCGGGGGAGTACGAGCAGTACTTC. Its protein is CASSPKLAGEYEQYF. The rearrangement joins TRBV4-1 to TRBJ2-7, with TRBD2 matching over 11 bases. The trim removed 4 bases at V and 4 bases at J, leaving 6 bases unmatched. Germline V CDR1 and CDR2: MGHRA, YSYEKL. CDR3 length equals 15 residues.

The chain couples TRBV7-9 to TRBJ2-1, with 9 nucleotides matching TRBD2. In germline, CDR1 is SEHNR, CDR2 FQNEAQ (reference sequence). V trimming: 4 bases; J trimming: 8 bases; junction bases outside the gene matches: 15. CDR3 length equals 17 residues. CDR3 sequence reads: CASSSSGSSGKRHEQFF. The CDR3 bases are TGTGCCAGCAGCTCCTCGGGTTCTAGCGGGAAGAGGCATGAGCAGTTCTTC.

The J gene is TRBJ2-7, the V gene TRBV9; D is tentatively TRBD1 or TRBD2 (5 bases each). This CDR3 contains 14 residues. Trimming shortened V by 3 bases and J by 3 bases, and 13 bases separated the two germline ends. Germline V gene data show CDR1 as SGDLS and CDR2 as YYNGEE. CDR3 loop: CASSAPGRIYEQYF. In DNA, the CDR3 is TGTGCCAGCAGCGCACCGGGACGGATCTACGAGCAGTACTTC.

The J gene is TRBJ1-5, the V gene TRBV19, with unresolved D. CDR3 length: 17 amino acids. CDR1 is LNHDA, CDR2 SQIVND, per germline (reference sequence). The V end was cut by 1 base, the J end by 4 bases, with 17 bases between. The CDR3 DNA is TGTGCCAGTAGTATAGCCCTGGCCGGCAGCGGTAATCAGCCCCAGCATTTT. This codes for CASSIALAGSGNQPQHF. Looking up the rest from reference TRBV19 and TRBJ1-5 gives the full variable domain: DGGITQSPKYLFRKEGQNVTLSCEQNLNHDAMYWYRQDPGQGLRLIYYSQIVNDFQKGDIAEGYSVSREKKESFPLTVTSAQKNPTAFYLCASSIALAGSGNQPQHFGDGTRLSIL.

This clonotype has more than one count but fewer than ten. The rearrangement links TRBV24-1 to TRBJ2-2, with no clear D. V lost 9 bases, J lost 7 bases, and 8 bases lay in between. Germline V gene lookup returns CDR1 KGHDR and CDR2 SFDVKD. The CDR3 loop spans 11 amino acids. The CDR3 DNA is TGTGCCACCGGGTCAGGCGGGGAGCTGTTTTTT. It translates to CATGSGGELFF.

The genes are TRBV4-1 and TRBJ2-7; the match to TRBD1 covers 8 bases. Germline V CDR1 and CDR2: MGHRA, YSYEKL. The CDR3 contains 15 residues. Germline trimming cut 3 bases from V and 2 bases from J; bases unmatched to any gene: 6. The CDR3 DNA is TGCGCCAGCAGCCACACGTGGACAGGGACCTACGAGCAGTACTTC. Its translation is CASSHTWTGTYEQYF.

The chain employs TRBV7-2 and TRBJ2-5; TRBD2 matches at 16 bases. The V and J ends lost 4 bases and 4 bases, in that order; junction bases with no gene match: 3. The CDR3 consists of 16 residues. CDR1 and CDR2 from the germline V gene are SGHTA and FQGNSA. The CDR3 reads CASSSGLAGGRETQYF. CDR3 in DNA: TGTGCCAGCAGCTCGGGACTAGCGGGAGGGCGAGAGACCCAGTACTTC.

This chain uses TRBV9 with TRBJ2-3; D uncertain. Germline CDR1 and CDR2: SGDLS and YYNGEE. The CDR3 runs 13 residues. Trimming shortened V by 3 bases and J by 6 bases, and 11 bases separated the two germline ends. The CDR3 bases are TGTGCCAGCAGCGCGCGTACTTCGGATACGCAGTATTTT. It translates to CASSARTSDTQYF. The variable domain in full, with the rest retrieved from reference TRBV9 and TRBJ2-3, is DSGVTQTPKHLITATGQRVTLRCSPRSGDLSVYWYQQSLDQGLQFLIQYYNGEERAKGNILERFSAQQFPDLHSELNLSSLELGDSALYFCASSARTSDTQYFGPGTRLTVL.

This clonotype was counted only a few times. This chain connects TRBV20-1 to TRBJ2-2, with D possibly TRBD1 on 6 matching bases. The germline gives CDR1 DFQATT, CDR2 SNEGSKA (reference sequence). Trimming left V 0 bases short and J 7 bases short, with 21 bases between. The CDR3 is made up of 17 amino acids. The CDR3 here is CSARDPRGGMTGGELFF. For the CDR3, the DNA is TGCAGTGCTAGAGATCCCAGGGGTGGCATGACGGGCGGGGAGCTGTTTTTT.

This clonotype was picked up a small number of times. The chain carries TRBV11-2 and TRBJ2-2, with 7 nucleotides matching TRBD2. The CDR3 is 18 residues long. Germline V CDR1 and CDR2: SGHAT, FQNNGV. The V gene end was trimmed by 5 bases and the J gene end by 1 base; junction bases not matched to a gene: 13. The CDR3 loop is CASSHGGLAEENTGELFF. The CDR3, as DNA: TGTGCCAGCAGCCATGGGGGTCTAGCGGAGGAGAACACCGGGGAGCTGTTTTTT.